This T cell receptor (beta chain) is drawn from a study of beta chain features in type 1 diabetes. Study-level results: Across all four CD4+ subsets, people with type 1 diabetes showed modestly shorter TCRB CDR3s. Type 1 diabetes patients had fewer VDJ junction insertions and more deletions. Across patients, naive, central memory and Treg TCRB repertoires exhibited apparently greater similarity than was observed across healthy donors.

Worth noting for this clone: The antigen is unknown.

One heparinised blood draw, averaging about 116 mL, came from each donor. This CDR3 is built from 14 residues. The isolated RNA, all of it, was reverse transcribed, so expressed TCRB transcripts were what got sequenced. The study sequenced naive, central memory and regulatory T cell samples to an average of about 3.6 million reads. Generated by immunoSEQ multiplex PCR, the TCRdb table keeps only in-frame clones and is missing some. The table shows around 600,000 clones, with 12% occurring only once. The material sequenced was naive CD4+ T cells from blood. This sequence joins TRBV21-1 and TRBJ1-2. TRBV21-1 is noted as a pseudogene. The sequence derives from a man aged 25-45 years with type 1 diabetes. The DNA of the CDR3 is TGTGCCAGCAGCAAAGTCAAGAGCGGCTATGGCTACACCTTC. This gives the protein CASSKVKSGYGYTF.